Sequencing of this TCR beta chain was carried out in a study of T cell responses to AZD1222 COVID-19 vaccine. The study's findings and limits: Spike-specific TCR depth and breadth grew after two AZD1222 doses.

As concerns this clone: Its specificity is unknown.

V was cut by 4 bases and J by 9 bases, with 13 bases left in between. CDR1 and CDR2 from the germline V gene are SGHDN and FVKESK. CDR3 length: 14 amino acids. Second doses that came at about 4 or about 12 weeks were put together. The assay was immunoSEQ multiplex PCR, and TCRdb's table has in-frame clones only and misses some. The sample carries 100,000 or so clones, 87% recorded once. The clonotype originates from an adult who received the AZD1222 COVID-19 vaccine. This chain uses TRBV14 with TRBJ1-6; D remains ambiguous. The starting material was peripheral blood, obtained 28 days after the second AZD1222 dose. The CDR3 DNA reads TGTGCCAGCAGCCCCCATGAGCGACTTTCACCCCTCCACTTT. It translates to CASSPHERLSPLHF.